This T cell receptor (beta chain) was identified in a study of blood T cell repertoires in COVID-19. Background on the study: Acute and convalescent COVID-19 specimens originated in the United States, Italy and Spain. Sample material is recorded as cDNA or gDNA derived from T cells, B-cell-depleted T cells, or PBMCs.

The germline gives CDR1 LNHDA, CDR2 SQIVND (reference sequence). The germline V and J ends were trimmed by 8 bases and 2 bases, with 12 bases remaining between them. CDR3 length: 13 residues. In the original analysis: Counts of nucleated cells, estimated from reference gene primer amplification, were obtained. The table came from immunoSEQ multiplex PCR; TCRdb's copy has only in-frame clones and leaves some out. V, J and clone size are those of that table, while D and trimming were read from the DNA. The table records roughly 100,000 clones, 70% to 90% of them present only once. The TCR was taken from a woman aged 80 or over with active COVID-19. The sequenced sample consisted of peripheral blood. V gene TRBV19 combines with J gene TRBJ1-1; D gene ambiguous. The CDR3 here is CASQLRANTEAFF. DNA for the CDR3: TGTGCCAGTCAATTGAGGGCTAACACTGAAGCTTTCTTT.